The 25 T cell receptor beta chains below come from one sample, sequenced in a study of identical twins. TCRdb fed the 5' RACE reads into MiXCR, producing one record per CDR3 protein. The table lists fewer than 550,000 distinct CDR3 sequences, roughly 15% of them singletons. Another study also made use of these data, one on yellow fever vaccine responses in identical twins.

The sample was CD4+ T cells sorted from blood. The receptors were sampled from a young woman in good health.

This clonotype was recorded a few times. The chain employs TRBV5-1 and TRBJ2-7; 7 bases map to TRBD1. The germline gives CDR1 SGHRS, CDR2 YFSETQ. There are 14 residues in the CDR3. V shed 4 bases and J 4 bases; nucleotides not matched to a gene: 8. The CDR3 DNA reads TGCGCCAGCAGCCCCGAGCCGACAGGGTACGAGCAGTACTTC. It specifies CASSPEPTGYEQYF.

This clonotype came up a few times. This chain links TRBV7-9 with TRBJ2-2, with D possibly being TRBD2 (6 bases). V was trimmed by 5 bases and J by 7 bases, leaving 20 bases between them. CDR3 length: 16 residues. Germline lookup yields CDR1 SEHNR and CDR2 FQNEAQ (reference sequence). The CDR3 region has the DNA TGTGCCAGCAGCCCCGGGACTTTTAAAGGCGACGGGGAGCTGTTTTTT. Translation gives CASSPGTFKGDGELFF.

This clonotype was recorded at least ten times. The chain employs TRBV3-1 and TRBJ2-1; D is possibly TRBD1 (6 bases). Germline CDR1 reads LGHDT; CDR2 reads YNNKEL (reference sequence). V lost 4 bases and J lost 4, with 11 bases in between. CDR3 size: 14 residues. The CDR3 nucleotides read TGTGCCAGCAGCCGACGAACAGGGTACAATGAGCAGTTCTTC. This translates into CASSRRTGYNEQFF.

The V call is TRBV6-1, the J call TRBJ2-1, with a weak D call TRBD2 (5 bases). The CDR3 consists of 15 residues. Germline V gives CDR1 MNHNS, CDR2 SASEGT. V shed 7 bases and J shed 8 bases, with 21 bases lying between them. The CDR3 nucleotides read TGTGCCAGCACAAGCCGAGGGAGAGGGTTCGATGAGCAGTTCTTC. As protein: CASTSRGRGFDEQFF.

This clonotype was counted between two and nine times. This chain joins TRBV20-1 and TRBJ2-3; 10 nucleotides line up with TRBD2. V was clipped by 6 bases and J by 7 bases; unmatched bases: 10. CDR1 DFQATT and CDR2 SNEGSKA come from the germline V gene (reference sequence). CDR3 length: 14 residues. The CDR3 spells CSAPLAGGSNTQYF. CDR3 DNA sequence: TGCAGTGCCCCCTTAGCGGGGGGCTCGAATACGCAGTATTTT.

The chain employs TRBV3-1 and TRBJ2-1, with TRBD1 identical over 7 bases. Per germline, CDR1 LGHDT and CDR2 YNNKEL (reference sequence). J gave up 4 bases and V 3 bases, and 3 bases lay outside the gene matches. This CDR3 has 14 amino acids. The CDR3 loop is CASSQGQIYNEQFF. The CDR3 DNA reads TGTGCCAGCAGCCAGGGACAGATATACAATGAGCAGTTCTTC.

This clonotype has only a few counts. This chain links TRBV3-1 with TRBJ2-3; 7 bases align to TRBD2. Looked up from germline, CDR1 is LGHDT and CDR2 is YNNKEL (reference sequence). CDR3 length: 16 residues. Trimming removed 1 base from V and 0 bases from J; junction bases left unmatched: 4. CDR3 DNA: TGTGCCAGCAGCCAAGGGGTTAGCGGGAGCACAGATACGCAGTATTTT. This translates into CASSQGVSGSTDTQYF.

This clonotype was seen a few times. A junction boundary mismatches the germline segment, possibly from a read error. The chain is built from TRBV11-2 and TRBJ1-3, with D perhaps TRBD1 (5 bases). Germline V lookup: CDR1 SGHAT, CDR2 FQNNGV. The CDR3 loop spans 16 amino acids. As DNA, the CDR3 is TGTGCCAGCAGCTTAACTGAAGCAGGGTCGGGAAGCACCATATATTTT. It codes for CASSLTEAGSGSTIYF.

This clonotype was observed at least ten times. This rearrangement joins TRBV5-1 to TRBJ2-1; TRBD2 matches at 8 bases. Per the germline V gene, CDR1 is SGHRS and CDR2 is YFSETQ. V shed 4 bases, J shed 5 bases, and the junction held 14 bases outside the gene matches. The CDR3 has 17 residues. The CDR3 DNA reads TGCGCCAGCAGCCAGGGACTAGTAGATCCAAAGAACAATGAGCAGTTCTTC. Protein sequence: CASSQGLVDPKNNEQFF.

The rearrangement uses TRBV5-1 and TRBJ2-3; 7 bases match TRBD1. The germline V gene has CDR1 SGHRS and CDR2 YFSETQ. J gave up 4 bases and V 3 bases, and 8 bases lay outside the gene matches. The CDR3 covers 15 residues. This CDR3 is CASSSGQYPPDTQYF. In DNA, the CDR3 is TGCGCCAGCAGCTCGGGACAGTATCCTCCAGATACGCAGTATTTT.

This clonotype was counted only a few times. The V gene is TRBV18, the J gene TRBJ2-2, with TRBD2 identical over 7 bases. The CDR3 totals 15 residues. Germline V CDR1 and CDR2: KGHSH, LQKENI. The trim removed 3 bases at V and 4 bases at J, leaving 5 bases unmatched. The CDR3 protein is CASSPRESGTGELFF. CDR3 nucleotides: TGTGCCAGCTCACCGCGGGAGAGCGGCACCGGGGAGCTGTTTTTT. Full variable domain (missing parts from reference TRBV18 and TRBJ2-2): NAGVMQNPRHLVRRRGQEARLRCSPMKGHSHVYWYRQLPEEGLKFMVYLQKENIIDESGMPKERFSAEFPKEGPSILRIQQVVRGDSAAYFCASSPRESGTGELFFGEGSRLTVL.

This clonotype showed up just a few times. V and J are TRBV5-1 and TRBJ2-5; D remains ambiguous. The CDR3 spans 15 residues. Trimming took 3 bases from V and 5 from J, leaving 17 bases between them. Germline CDR1 and CDR2: SGHRS and YFSETQ. The CDR3 protein is CASSYVGLIRETQYF. CDR3 in DNA: TGCGCCAGCAGCTATGTGGGATTGATCCGGGAGACCCAGTACTTC. Filled out from reference TRBV5-1 and TRBJ2-5, the complete variable domain reads KAGVTQTPRYLIKTRGQQVTLSCSPISGHRSVSWYQQTPGQGLQFLFEYFSETQRNKGNFPGRFSGRQFSNSRSEMNVSTLELGDSALYLCASSYVGLIRETQYFGPGTRLLVL.

In its sample, this clonotype was seen a few times. This chain connects TRBV6-5 to TRBJ2-5, with 9 bases fitting TRBD1. The CDR3 loop spans 13 amino acids. J gave up 4 bases and V 4 bases, and 1 base lay outside the gene matches. Germline V gives CDR1 MNHEY, CDR2 SVGAGI. The DNA for the CDR3 is TGTGCCAGCAGTTCGGACAGGGGAGAGACCCAGTACTTC. Protein product: CASSSDRGETQYF.

The chain uses TRBV5-1 and TRBJ2-1, with D unclear. The CDR3 loop spans 17 amino acids. The ends were cut back, 5 bases at V and 8 bases at J, with 26 bases in the middle. Germline V gene sequence: CDR1 SGHRS, CDR2 YFSETQ. The CDR3 is CASRSSGRQFTPYEQFF. In DNA form, the CDR3 reads TGCGCCAGCAGATCTAGTGGGCGGCAGTTCACGCCCTATGAGCAGTTCTTC.

The chain has TRBV6-1 and TRBJ1-5; D gene uncertain. CDR3 length: 13 residues. Germline V gives CDR1 MNHNS, CDR2 SASEGT. V was clipped by 3 bases and J by 4 bases, with 7 bases between them. CDR3 DNA: TGTGCCAGCAGTGAGTCCAAGAATCAGCCCCAGCATTTT. Residues: CASSESKNQPQHF.

The J gene is TRBJ2-3, the V gene TRBV2, with D possibly being TRBD2 (6 bases). The CDR3 runs 13 residues. V was trimmed by 7 bases and J by 0 bases, leaving 8 bases between them. In germline, CDR1 is SNHLY, CDR2 FYNNEI. CDR3 coding DNA: TGTGCCAGCACGGGGGAAAGCACAGATACGCAGTATTTT. Amino acid sequence: CASTGESTDTQYF.

The chain uses TRBV11-2 and TRBJ2-2, with TRBD2 as a possible D gene (5 bases). Germline CDR1 reads SGHAT; CDR2 reads FQNNGV. Deletions cut 1 base from V and 7 bases from J, with 7 bases between. The CDR3 runs to 13 residues. CDR3 sequence: CASSLVRDGELFF. CDR3 DNA: TGTGCCAGCAGCTTAGTCCGGGACGGGGAGCTGTTTTTT.

This clonotype appeared a few times. CDR3 residues: CASRPSGGAVYF. The CDR3 DNA follows: TGTGCCAGCAGGCCCTCAGGGGGCGCGGTGTACTTC. V gene TRBV12-3 or TRBV12-4 combines with J gene TRBJ2-7, with TRBD1 identical over 8 bases. CDR3 length: 12 residues. Trimming cost V 6 bases and J 12 bases; bases outside gene matches: 10.

This clonotype was counted a few times. The chain uses TRBV24-1 and TRBJ1-1; the D is unclear. With 9 bases removed from V and 0 bases from J, the gap between germline ends came to 10 bases. The CDR3 contains 13 residues. Germline CDR1 is KGHDR and CDR2 is SFDVKD. The DNA for the CDR3 is TGTGCCACCCGCGAGGCCGTGAACACTGAAGCTTTCTTT. This codes for CATREAVNTEAFF.

This clonotype was seen more than once but under ten times. CDR3 DNA sequence: TGTGCCAGCAGCCCGAGGGCTAGCGGAGAATCCTACAATGAGCAGTTCTTC. Translated: CASSPRASGESYNEQFF. This rearrangement joins TRBV11-2 to TRBJ2-1; TRBD2 aligns across 7 bases. The CDR3 has 17 amino acids. J lost 1 base, V lost 5 bases, and 11 bases had no gene match. Germline V gene lookup returns CDR1 SGHAT and CDR2 FQNNGV.

V is TRBV6-5 and J is TRBJ1-2; a possible D gene is TRBD1 (5 bases). Trimming removed 6 bases at V and 6 bases at J, with 8 bases between. Germline loops: CDR1 MNHEY, CDR2 SVGAGI. The length of the CDR3 is 11 residues. The CDR3 loop reads CASSQGNGYTF. CDR3 coding DNA: TGTGCCAGCAGCCAGGGAAATGGCTACACCTTC.

The rearrangement uses TRBV5-6 and TRBJ2-7; TRBD2 agrees at 10 bases. The CDR3 sequence is 15 residues long. Unmatched junction bases numbered 8, after V lost 1 base and J lost 7 bases. CDR1 and CDR2 (germline): SGHDT, YYEEEE. In nucleotides, the CDR3 is TGTGCCAGCAGCTTGAGCCTAGCGGGAGAAAAGGAGCAGTACTTC. This encodes CASSLSLAGEKEQYF. The full variable domain, in which reference TRBV5-6 and TRBJ2-7 provide the parts outside the CDR3, is DAGVTQSPTHLIKTRGQQVTLRCSPKSGHDTVSWYQQALGQGPQFIFQYYEEEERQRGNFPDRFSGHQFPNYSSELNVNALLLGDSALYLCASSLSLAGEKEQYFGPGTRLTVT.

The genes are TRBV27 and TRBJ2-1, with TRBD1 as a possible D gene (5 bases). With 5 bases removed from V and 0 bases from J, the gap between germline ends came to 17 bases. This CDR3 spans 17 amino acids. The germline CDR1 and CDR2 sequences are MNHEY and SMNVEV (reference sequence). The CDR3 protein is CASSHGWGYNSYNEQFF. The DNA for the CDR3 is TGTGCCAGCAGTCACGGATGGGGCTATAACTCCTACAATGAGCAGTTCTTC.

The rearrangement links TRBV5-1 to TRBJ1-6; D is undetermined. The V gene lost 4 bases and the J gene lost 6 bases, with 14 bases spanning the gap. Germline assignment: CDR1 SGHRS and CDR2 YFSETQ. The CDR3 contains 15 residues. The CDR3 protein is CASSPTPAGNSPLHF. The CDR3 DNA reads as TGCGCCAGCAGCCCGACCCCGGCCGGTAATTCACCCCTCCACTTT.

This clonotype appeared a few times. This sequence joins TRBV14 and TRBJ2-5; D might be TRBD2 (5 bases). The CDR3 is 15 amino acids. In germline, CDR1 is SGHDN, CDR2 FVKESK. Trimming took 3 bases from V and 0 from J, leaving 11 bases between them. CDR3 DNA sequence: TGTGCCAGCAGCCAGTACCGCGGGTACCAAGAGACCCAGTACTTC. Translation gives CASSQYRGYQETQYF.